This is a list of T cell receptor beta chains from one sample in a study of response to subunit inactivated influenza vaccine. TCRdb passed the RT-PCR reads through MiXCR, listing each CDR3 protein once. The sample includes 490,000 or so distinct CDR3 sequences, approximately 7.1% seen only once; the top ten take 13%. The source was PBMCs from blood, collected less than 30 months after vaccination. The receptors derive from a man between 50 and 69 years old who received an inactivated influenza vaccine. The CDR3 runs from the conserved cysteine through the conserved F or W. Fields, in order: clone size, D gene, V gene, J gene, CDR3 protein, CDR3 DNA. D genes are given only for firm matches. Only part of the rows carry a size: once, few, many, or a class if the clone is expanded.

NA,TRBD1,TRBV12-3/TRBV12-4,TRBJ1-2,CASSLVTGGIYGYTF,TGTGCCAGCAGTTTAGTAACAGGGGGCATCTATGGCTACACCTTC
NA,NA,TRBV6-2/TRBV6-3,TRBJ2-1,CASKDINEQFF,TGTGCCAGCAAAGACATCAATGAGCAGTTCTTC
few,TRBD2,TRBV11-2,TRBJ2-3,CASIKGTSGRATTDTQYF,TGTGCCAGCATCAAGGGGACTAGCGGGAGGGCGACCACAGATACGCAGTATTTT
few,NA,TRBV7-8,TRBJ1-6,CASSLPPSGTNSPLHF,TGTGCCAGCAGCTTACCCCCCTCGGGGACAAATTCACCCCTCCACTTT
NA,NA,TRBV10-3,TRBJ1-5,CAISESMGKNQPQHF,TGTGCCATCAGTGAGTCGATGGGGAAAAATCAGCCCCAGCATTTT
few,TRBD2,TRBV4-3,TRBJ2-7,CASSQDWPAGGFYEQYF,TGCGCCAGCAGCCAAGATTGGCCAGCGGGGGGGTTCTACGAGCAGTACTTC
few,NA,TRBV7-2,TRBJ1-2,CASSLRMDYGYTF,TGTGCCAGCAGCTTGCGTATGGACTATGGCTACACCTTC
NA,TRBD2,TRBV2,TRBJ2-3,CASTSRDYSTDTQYF,TGTGCCAGCACAAGCCGGGACTACAGCACAGATACGCAGTATTTT
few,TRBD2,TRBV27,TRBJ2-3,CASSPLTSGGAQDTQYF,TGTGCCAGCAGCCCCCTGACTAGCGGGGGGGCCCAAGATACGCAGTATTTT
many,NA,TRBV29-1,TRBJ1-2,CSVSGAGEVYGYTF,TGCAGCGTTTCGGGGGCAGGGGAGGTCTATGGCTACACCTTC
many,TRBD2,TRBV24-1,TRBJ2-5,CATSDPAGGFQETQYF,TGTGCCACCAGTGATCCGGCGGGGGGCTTCCAAGAGACCCAGTACTTC
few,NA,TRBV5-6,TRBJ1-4,CASSYGRAGEKLFF,TGTGCCAGCAGCTACGGGCGGGCTGGGGAAAAACTGTTTTTT
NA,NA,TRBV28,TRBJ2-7,CASSSLRFRGDYEQYF,TGTGCCAGCAGTTCCTTACGTTTCAGGGGGGACTACGAGCAGTACTTC
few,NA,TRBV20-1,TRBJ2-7,CSARDPRGKNLYEQYF,TGCAGTGCTAGAGATCCTAGAGGGAAGAATCTTTACGAGCAGTACTTC
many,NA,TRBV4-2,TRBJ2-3,CASSQERSTDTQYF,TGTGCCAGCAGCCAAGAGAGGAGCACAGATACGCAGTATTTT
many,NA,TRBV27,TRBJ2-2,CASSGVMGGELFF,TGTGCCAGCAGTGGGGTAATGGGCGGGGAGCTGTTTTTT
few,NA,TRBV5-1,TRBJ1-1,CASSLEGPGNTEAFF,TGCGCCAGCAGCTTGGAAGGGCCGGGGAACACTGAAGCTTTCTTT
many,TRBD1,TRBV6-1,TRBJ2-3,CASRAGTGIGDTQYF,TGTGCCAGCAGAGCCGGGACAGGGATCGGGGATACGCAGTATTTT
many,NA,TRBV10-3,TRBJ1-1,CAISEPVNTEAFF,TGTGCCATCAGTGAGCCTGTGAACACTGAAGCTTTCTTT
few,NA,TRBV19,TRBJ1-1,CASSMAGRNTEAFF,TGTGCCAGTAGTATGGCGGGACGGAACACTGAAGCTTTCTTT
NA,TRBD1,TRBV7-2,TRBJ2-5,CASSRDRGAETQYF,TGTGCCAGCAGCAGGGACAGGGGAGCGGAGACCCAGTACTTC
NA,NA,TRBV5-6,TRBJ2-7,CASSSIGVTYEQYF,TGTGCCAGCAGTTCAATAGGGGTCACCTACGAGCAGTACTTC
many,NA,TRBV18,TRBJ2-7,CASSPSKNRVNEQYF,TGTGCCAGCTCACCAAGTAAGAACAGGGTAAACGAGCAGTACTTC
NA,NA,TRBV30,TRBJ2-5,CAWSVGGGQETQYF,TGTGCCTGGAGTGTAGGAGGAGGGCAAGAGACCCAGTACTTC
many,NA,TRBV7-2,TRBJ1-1,CASSLRAGTNTEAFF,TGTGCCAGCAGCTTAAGGGCAGGGACGAACACTGAAGCTTTCTTT
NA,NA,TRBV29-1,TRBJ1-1,CSPGGETVNTEAFF,TGCAGCCCGGGGGGCGAGACAGTGAACACTGAAGCTTTCTTT
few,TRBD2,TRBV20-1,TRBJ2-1,CSASLGLVGHEQFF,TGCAGTGCAAGCCTAGGACTAGTCGGCCATGAGCAGTTCTTC
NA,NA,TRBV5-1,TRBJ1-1,CASSLDGSLNTEAFF,TGCGCCAGCAGCTTGGACGGCTCCTTGAACACTGAAGCTTTCTTT
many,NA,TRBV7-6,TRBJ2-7,CASSLIQGDEQYF,TGTGCCAGCAGCTTAATACAGGGTGACGAGCAGTACTTC
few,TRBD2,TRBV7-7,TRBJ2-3,CASSSGLDDTDTQYF,TGTGCCAGCAGCTCGGGACTAGATGACACAGATACGCAGTATTTT
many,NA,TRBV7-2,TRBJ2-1,CASSLERVHEQFF,TGTGCCAGCAGCTTAGAAAGGGTCCATGAGCAGTTCTTC
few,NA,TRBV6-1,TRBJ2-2,CASSGGRSGELFF,TGTGCCAGCAGTGGGGGGAGGTCCGGGGAGCTGTTTTTT
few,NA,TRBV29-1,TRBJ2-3,CSVDDPAYTQYF,TGCAGCGTTGATGACCCGGCTTATACGCAGTATTTT
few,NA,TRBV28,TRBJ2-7,CASSLPTGTYEQYF,TGTGCCAGCAGTCTCCCGACAGGCACCTACGAGCAGTACTTC
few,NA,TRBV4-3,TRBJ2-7,CASSQSQGYEQYF,TGCGCCAGCAGCCAGTCCCAGGGCTACGAGCAGTACTTC
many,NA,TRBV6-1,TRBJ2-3,CASSPGASTDTQYF,TGTGCCAGCTCGCCAGGCGCTAGCACAGATACGCAGTATTTT
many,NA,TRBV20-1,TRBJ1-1,CSASQEAGAGTEAFF,TGCAGTGCTTCCCAGGAGGCTGGGGCGGGGACTGAAGCTTTCTTT
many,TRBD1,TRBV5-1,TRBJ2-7,CASSLGGQGPYEQYF,TGCGCCAGCAGCTTGGGGGGACAGGGCCCCTACGAGCAGTACTTC
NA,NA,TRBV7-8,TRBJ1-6,CASREPGMFNSPLHF,TGTGCCAGCAGAGAACCCGGGATGTTTAATTCACCCCTCCACTTT
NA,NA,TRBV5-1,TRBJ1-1,CASSLATGWDTEASF,TGCGCCAGCAGCTTGGCCACGGGGTGGGACACTGAAGCTTCCTTT
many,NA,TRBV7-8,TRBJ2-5,CASSPNEGTQYF,TGTGCCAGCAGTCCAAACGAGGGGACCCAGTACTTC
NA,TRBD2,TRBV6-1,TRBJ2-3,CASSGLASLTDTQYF,TGTGCCAGCAGCGGACTAGCGTCATTAACAGATACGCAGTATTTT
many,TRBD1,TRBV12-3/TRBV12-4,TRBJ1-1,CASSPQGALTEAFF,TGTGCCAGCAGCCCACAGGGGGCCTTGACTGAAGCTTTCTTT
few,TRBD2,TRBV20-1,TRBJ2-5,CSARSNSGPGETQYF,TGCAGTGCTAGATCCAATAGCGGGCCAGGAGAGACCCAGTACTTC
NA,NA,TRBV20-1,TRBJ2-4,CSIKFAKNIQYF,TGCAGTATCAAGTTCGCCAAAAACATTCAGTACTTC
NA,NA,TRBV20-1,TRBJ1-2,CSALRGTTNYGYTF,TGCAGTGCTCTGAGAGGGACGACTAACTATGGCTACACCTTC
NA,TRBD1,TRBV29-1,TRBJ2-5,CSVATGLGKETQYF,TGCAGCGTCGCGACAGGGTTGGGAAAAGAGACCCAGTACTTC
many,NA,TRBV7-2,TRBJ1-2,CASSLDGNYGYTF,TGTGCCAGCAGTCTAGACGGGAACTATGGCTACACCTTC
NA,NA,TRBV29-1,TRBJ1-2,CSVDGSDGYTF,TGCAGCGTTGATGGCAGTGATGGCTACACCTTC
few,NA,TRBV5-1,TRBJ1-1,CASRPDSGTEAFF,TGCGCCAGCAGACCCGACAGTGGGACTGAAGCTTTCTTT